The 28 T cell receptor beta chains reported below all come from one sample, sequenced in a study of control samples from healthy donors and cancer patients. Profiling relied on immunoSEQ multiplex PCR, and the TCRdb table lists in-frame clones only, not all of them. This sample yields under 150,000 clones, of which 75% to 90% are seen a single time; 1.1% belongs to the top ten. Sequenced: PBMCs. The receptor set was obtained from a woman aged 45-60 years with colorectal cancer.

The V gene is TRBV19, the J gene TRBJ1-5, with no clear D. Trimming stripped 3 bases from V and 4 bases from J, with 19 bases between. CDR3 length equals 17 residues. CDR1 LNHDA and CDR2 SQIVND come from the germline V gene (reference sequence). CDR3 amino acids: CASSISRGQALNQPQHF. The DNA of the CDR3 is TGTGCCAGTAGTATTAGTCGAGGGCAGGCCCTAAATCAGCCCCAGCATTTT.

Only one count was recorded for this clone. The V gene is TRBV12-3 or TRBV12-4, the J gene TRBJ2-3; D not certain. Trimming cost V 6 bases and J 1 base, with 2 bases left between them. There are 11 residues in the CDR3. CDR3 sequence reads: CASSRTDTQYF. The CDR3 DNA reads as TGTGCCAGCAGCCGCACAGATACGCAGTATTTT.

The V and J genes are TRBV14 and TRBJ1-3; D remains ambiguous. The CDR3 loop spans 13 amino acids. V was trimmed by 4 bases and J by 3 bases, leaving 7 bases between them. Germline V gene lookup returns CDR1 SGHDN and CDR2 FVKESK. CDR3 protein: CASSPSVGNTIYF. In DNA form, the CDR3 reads TGTGCCAGCAGCCCCTCCGTTGGAAACACCATATATTTT.

CDR3 residues: CATSRVAPGELFF. The CDR3 DNA reads as TGTGCCACCAGCAGAGTAGCCCCAGGCGAGCTGTTTTTT. This rearrangement joins TRBV15 to TRBJ2-2; D is undetermined. V lost 1 base and J lost 11, with 11 bases in between. CDR1 LNHNV and CDR2 YYDKDF come from the germline V gene (reference sequence). This CDR3 region has 13 residues.

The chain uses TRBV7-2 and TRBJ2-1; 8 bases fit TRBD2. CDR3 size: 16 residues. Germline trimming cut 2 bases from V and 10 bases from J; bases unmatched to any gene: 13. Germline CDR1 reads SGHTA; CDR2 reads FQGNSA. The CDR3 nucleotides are TGTGCCAGCAGCTTACAGAGCGGGAGTCCCTCCAGAGAGCAGTTCTTC. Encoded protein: CASSLQSGSPSREQFF.

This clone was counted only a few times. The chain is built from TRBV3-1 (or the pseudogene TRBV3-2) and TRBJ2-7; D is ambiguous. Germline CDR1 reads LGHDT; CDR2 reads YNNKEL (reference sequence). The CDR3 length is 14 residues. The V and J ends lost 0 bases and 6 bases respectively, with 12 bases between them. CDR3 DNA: TGTGCCAGCAGCCAAGAAGGCCCCTATGGCGAGCAGTACTTC. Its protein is CASSQEGPYGEQYF.

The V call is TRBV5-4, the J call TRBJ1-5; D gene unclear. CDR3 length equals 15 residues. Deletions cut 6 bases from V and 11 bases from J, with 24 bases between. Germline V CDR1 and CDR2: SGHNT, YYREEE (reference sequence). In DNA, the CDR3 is TGTGCCAGCACCCCTTCTCCAAGAGAACCAAGGTCCCAGCATTTT. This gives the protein CASTPSPREPRSQHF.

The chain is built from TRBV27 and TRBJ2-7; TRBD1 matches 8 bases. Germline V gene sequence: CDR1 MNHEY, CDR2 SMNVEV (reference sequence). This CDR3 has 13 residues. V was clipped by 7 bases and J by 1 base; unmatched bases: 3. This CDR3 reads CASIGTGSYEQYF. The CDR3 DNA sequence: TGTGCCAGCATCGGGACAGGTTCCTACGAGCAGTACTTC.

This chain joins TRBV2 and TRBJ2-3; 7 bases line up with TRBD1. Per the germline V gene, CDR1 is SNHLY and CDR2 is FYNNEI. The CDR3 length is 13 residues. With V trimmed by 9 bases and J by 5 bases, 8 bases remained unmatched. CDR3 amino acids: CARNRDSGDTQYF. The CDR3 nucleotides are TGTGCCAGGAACCGGGACAGTGGAGATACGCAGTATTTT.

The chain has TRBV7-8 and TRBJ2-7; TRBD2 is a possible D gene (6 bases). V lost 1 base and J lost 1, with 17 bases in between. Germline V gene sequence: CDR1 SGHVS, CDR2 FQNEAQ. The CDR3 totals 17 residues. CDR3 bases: TGTGCCAGCAGCTTAGTGGGCGAGTGGGAGGCGTCCTACGAGCAGTACTTC. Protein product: CASSLVGEWEASYEQYF.

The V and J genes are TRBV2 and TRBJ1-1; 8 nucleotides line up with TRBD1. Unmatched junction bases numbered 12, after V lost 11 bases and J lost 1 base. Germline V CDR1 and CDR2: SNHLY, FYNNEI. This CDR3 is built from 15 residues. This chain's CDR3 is CASQPGGERNTEAFF. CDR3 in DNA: TGTGCCTCGCAACCAGGGGGCGAGAGGAACACTGAAGCTTTCTTT.

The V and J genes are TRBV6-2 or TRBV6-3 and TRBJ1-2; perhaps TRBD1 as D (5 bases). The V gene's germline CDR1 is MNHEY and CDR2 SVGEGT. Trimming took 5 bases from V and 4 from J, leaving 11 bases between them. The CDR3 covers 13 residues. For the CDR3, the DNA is TGTGCCAGCAGTACGGACACCTTCTATGGCTACACCTTC. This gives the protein CASSTDTFYGYTF.

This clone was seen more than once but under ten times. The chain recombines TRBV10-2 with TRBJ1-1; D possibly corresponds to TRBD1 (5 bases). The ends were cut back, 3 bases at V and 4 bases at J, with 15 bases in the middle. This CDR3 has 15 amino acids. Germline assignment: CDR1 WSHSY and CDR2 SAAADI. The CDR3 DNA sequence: TGCGCCAGCAGTGACCCCACACGGGGCACCACTGAAGCTTTCTTT. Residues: CASSDPTRGTTEAFF.

The CDR3 protein is CASSRSSEQYF. CDR3 DNA: TGTGCCAGCAGCCGCTCCAGCGAGCAGTACTTC. The J gene is TRBJ2-7, the V gene TRBV7-2; D is ambiguous. CDR1 is SGHTA, CDR2 FQGNSA, per germline. V dropped 5 bases and J dropped 6 bases, with 8 bases sitting between them. This CDR3 contains 11 residues.

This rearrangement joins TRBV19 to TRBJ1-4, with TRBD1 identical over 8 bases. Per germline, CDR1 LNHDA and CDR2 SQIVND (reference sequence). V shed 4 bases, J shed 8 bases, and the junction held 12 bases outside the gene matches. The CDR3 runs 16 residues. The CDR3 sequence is CASSSRQGNFGEKLFF. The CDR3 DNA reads TGTGCCAGTAGTAGCCGACAGGGGAATTTCGGAGAAAAACTGTTTTTT.

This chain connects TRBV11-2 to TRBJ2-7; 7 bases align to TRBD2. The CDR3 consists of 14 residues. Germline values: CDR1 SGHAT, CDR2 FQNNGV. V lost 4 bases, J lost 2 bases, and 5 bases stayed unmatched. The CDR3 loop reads CASSSVSGPYEQYF. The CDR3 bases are TGTGCCAGCAGCTCCGTTAGCGGGCCCTACGAGCAGTACTTC.

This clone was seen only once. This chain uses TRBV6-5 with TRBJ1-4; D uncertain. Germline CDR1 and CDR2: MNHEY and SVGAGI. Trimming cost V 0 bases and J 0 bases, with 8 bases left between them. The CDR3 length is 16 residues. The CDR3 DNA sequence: TGTGCCAGCAGTTACTCGTACATAGCAACTAATGAAAAACTGTTTTTT. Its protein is CASSYSYIATNEKLFF.

DNA of the CDR3: TGTGCCAGCAGCCCGGGGACTAGCAATGAGCAGTTCTTC. Translation gives CASSPGTSNEQFF. V and J are TRBV7-9 and TRBJ2-1; 8 bases are shared with TRBD2. Per the germline V gene, CDR1 is SEHNR and CDR2 is FQNEAQ (reference sequence). This CDR3 is built from 13 residues. V shed 5 bases, J shed 6 bases, and the junction held 3 bases outside the gene matches.

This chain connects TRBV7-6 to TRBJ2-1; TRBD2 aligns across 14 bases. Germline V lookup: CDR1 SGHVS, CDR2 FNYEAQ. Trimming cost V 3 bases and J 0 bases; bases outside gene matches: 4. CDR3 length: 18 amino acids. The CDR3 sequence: CASSLTSGGAISYNEQFF. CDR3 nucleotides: TGTGCCAGCAGCTTGACTAGCGGGGGGGCCATCTCCTACAATGAGCAGTTCTTC.

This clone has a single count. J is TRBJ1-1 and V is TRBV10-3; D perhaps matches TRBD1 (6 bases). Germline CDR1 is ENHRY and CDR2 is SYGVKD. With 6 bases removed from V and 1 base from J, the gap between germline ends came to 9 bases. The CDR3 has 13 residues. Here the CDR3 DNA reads TGTGCCATCAGCCCGGGACAGAACACTGAAGCTTTCTTT. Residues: CAISPGQNTEAFF.

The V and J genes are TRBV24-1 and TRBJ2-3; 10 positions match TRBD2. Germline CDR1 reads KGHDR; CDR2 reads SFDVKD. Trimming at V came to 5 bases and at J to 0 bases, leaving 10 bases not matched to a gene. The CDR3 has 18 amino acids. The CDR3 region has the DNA TGTGCCACCAGTGCATCTAGCGGGAGACTCACTAGCACAGATACGCAGTATTTT. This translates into CATSASSGRLTSTDTQYF.

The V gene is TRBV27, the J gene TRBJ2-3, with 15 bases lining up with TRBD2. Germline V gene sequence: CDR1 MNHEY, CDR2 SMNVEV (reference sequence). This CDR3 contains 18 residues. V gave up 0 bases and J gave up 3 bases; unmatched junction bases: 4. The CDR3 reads CASSLSEGLAGGTDTQYF. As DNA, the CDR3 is TGTGCCAGCAGTTTATCGGAGGGACTAGCGGGAGGTACAGATACGCAGTATTTT.

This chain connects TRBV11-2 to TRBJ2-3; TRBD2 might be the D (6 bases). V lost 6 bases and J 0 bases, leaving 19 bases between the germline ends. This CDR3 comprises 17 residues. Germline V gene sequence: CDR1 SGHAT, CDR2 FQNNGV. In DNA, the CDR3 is TGTGCCAGCAGGAGGACTAACGAAGGGTCTAGCACAGATACGCAGTATTTT. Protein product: CASRRTNEGSSTDTQYF.

The chain's CDR3 is CASRLAGGQTDTQYF. The DNA of the CDR3 is TGTGCCAGCAGACTAGCGGGAGGGCAGACAGATACGCAGTATTTT. The chain combines TRBV4-2 with TRBJ2-3, with 13 bases lining up with TRBD2. The CDR3 is 15 amino acids. Trimming cost V 6 bases and J 3 bases; bases outside gene matches: 3. Germline values: CDR1 LGHNA, CDR2 YNFKEQ.

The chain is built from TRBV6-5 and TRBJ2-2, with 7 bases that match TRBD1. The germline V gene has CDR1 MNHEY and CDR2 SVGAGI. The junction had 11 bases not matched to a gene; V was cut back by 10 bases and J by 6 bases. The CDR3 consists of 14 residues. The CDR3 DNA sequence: TGTGCCACCCGGGACAGTCGAACACCCGGGGAGCTGTTTTTT. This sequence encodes CATRDSRTPGELFF.

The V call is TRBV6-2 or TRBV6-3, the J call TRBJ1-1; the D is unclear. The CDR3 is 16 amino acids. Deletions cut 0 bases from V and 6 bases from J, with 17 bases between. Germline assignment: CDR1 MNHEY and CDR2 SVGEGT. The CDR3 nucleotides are TGTGCCAGCAGTTACTCGAAGGCAGGCCCGATGGCTGAAGCTTTCTTT. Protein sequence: CASSYSKAGPMAEAFF.

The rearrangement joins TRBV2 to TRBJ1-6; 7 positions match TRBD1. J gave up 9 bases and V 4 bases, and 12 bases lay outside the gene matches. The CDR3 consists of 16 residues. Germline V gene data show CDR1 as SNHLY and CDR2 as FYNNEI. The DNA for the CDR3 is TGTGCCAGCAGTGTGGAGGGGGCGTCCGGATCTTCACCCCTCCACTTT. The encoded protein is CASSVEGASGSSPLHF. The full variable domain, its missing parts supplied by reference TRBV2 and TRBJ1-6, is EPEVTQTPSHQVTQMGQEVILRCVPISNHLYFYWYRQILGQKVEFLVSFYNNEISEKSEIFDDQFSVERPDGSNFTLKIRSTKLEDSAMYFCASSVEGASGSSPLHFGNGTRLTVT.

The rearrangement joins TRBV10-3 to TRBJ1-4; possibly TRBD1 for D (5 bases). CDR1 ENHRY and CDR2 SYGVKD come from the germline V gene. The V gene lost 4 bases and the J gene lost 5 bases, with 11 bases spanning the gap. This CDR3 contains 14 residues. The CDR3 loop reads CAISAGGGNEKLFF. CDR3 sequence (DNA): TGTGCCATCAGTGCCGGGGGGGGAAATGAAAAACTGTTTTTT.